These 16 T cell receptor beta chains were all obtained from the same sample, sequenced in a study of cytomegalovirus exposure and HLA in healthy donors. PCR amplification relied on 60 Vbeta primers (plus 13 Jbeta primers). Data came from immunoSEQ multiplex PCR; TCRdb stores just in-frame clones and leaves some out. Of under 200,000 clones in the sample, 79% are singletons; the top ten hold about 0.72%. Specimen: PBMCs. The receptors derive from a woman between 35 and 50 years old in good health and CMV-seronegative.

V usage is TRBV29-1 and J usage is TRBJ2-3, with 9 nucleotides matching TRBD2. This CDR3 comprises 16 residues. J lost 1 base, V lost 2 bases, and 7 bases had no gene match. Germline CDR1 and CDR2: SQVTM and ANQGSEA. The CDR3 bases are TGCAGCGTTGAAAGAGCGGGGGGCTTCGGCACAGATACGCAGTATTTT. Its protein product is CSVERAGGFGTDTQYF.

This clone was seen only a few times. The chain has TRBV2 and TRBJ1-1, with 7 bases that match TRBD1. V lost 4 bases to trimming and J lost 8 bases; unmatched junction nucleotides: 1. The CDR3 runs 11 residues. Germline CDR1 SNHLY, CDR2 FYNNEI. The CDR3 coding sequence is TGTGCCAGCAGTGGGGACAGCGAAGCTTTCTTT. Translating it yields CASSGDSEAFF.

This clone came up once. The chain has TRBV6-1 and TRBJ2-7; tentatively, D is TRBD1 (5 bases). The CDR3 has 18 residues. CDR1 is MNHNS, CDR2 SASEGT, per germline. Deletions cut 1 base from V and 4 bases from J, with 23 bases between. CDR3 sequence: CASSEVGRAGSGRYEQYF. In DNA, the CDR3 is TGTGCCAGCAGTGAAGTGGGCAGGGCAGGTAGTGGCCGATACGAGCAGTACTTC.

The chain recombines TRBV6-1 with TRBJ1-1, with D perhaps TRBD1 (6 bases). This CDR3 is 13 amino acids long. The germline V and J ends were trimmed by 3 bases and 10 bases, with 15 bases remaining between them. Germline lookup yields CDR1 MNHNS and CDR2 SASEGT. CDR3 sequence (DNA): TGTGCCAGCAGTGATCAGACAGGTCGTGGAGCTTTCTTT. Translated, it gives CASSDQTGRGAFF.

V and J are TRBV10-2 and TRBJ1-5; 7 positions agree with TRBD1. The V gene's germline CDR1 is WSHSY and CDR2 SAAADI. Losses at the gene ends were 6 bases for V and 3 bases for J; bases not matched to a gene: 8. The CDR3 contains 15 residues. CDR3 residues: CASREGAPVNQPQHF. CDR3 sequence (DNA): TGCGCCAGCAGGGAGGGGGCACCGGTCAATCAGCCCCAGCATTTT.

This chain joins TRBV19 and TRBJ1-1; D gene unclear. CDR3 size: 13 residues. Germline CDR1 reads LNHDA; CDR2 reads SQIVND (reference sequence). Between the trimmed V and J ends, which lost 5 bases and 1 base, there was a span of 8 bases. In DNA form, the CDR3 reads TGTGCCAGTAGTCAATGGCAGAACACTGAAGCTTTCTTT. Its translation: CASSQWQNTEAFF. Complete variable domain (other parts from reference TRBV19 and TRBJ1-1): DGGITQSPKYLFRKEGQNVTLSCEQNLNHDAMYWYRQDPGQGLRLIYYSQIVNDFQKGDIAEGYSVSREKKESFPLTVTSAQKNPTAFYLCASSQWQNTEAFFGQGTRLTVV.

V gene TRBV7-9 combines with J gene TRBJ1-2; D gene uncertain. V shed 6 bases and J shed 0 bases, with 8 bases lying between them. The CDR3 has 13 amino acids. Germline values: CDR1 SEHNR, CDR2 FQNEAQ (reference sequence). The CDR3 is CASSFSPNYGYTF. Here the CDR3 DNA reads TGTGCCAGCAGTTTTAGTCCTAACTATGGCTACACCTTC. The variable domain in full, completed from reference TRBV7-9 and TRBJ1-2, reads DTGVSQNPRHKITKRGQNVTFRCDPISEHNRLYWYRQTLGQGPEFLTYFQNEAQLEKSRLLSDRFSAERPKGSFSTLEIQRTEQGDSAMYLCASSFSPNYGYTFGSGTRLTVV.

The chain employs TRBV7-9 and TRBJ1-5, with 7 bases aligning to TRBD1. The junction had 3 bases not matched to a gene; V was cut back by 3 bases and J by 1 base. The CDR3 runs 15 residues. CDR1 and CDR2 from the germline V gene are SEHNR and FQNEAQ (reference sequence). The DNA for the CDR3 is TGTGCCAGCAGCTTCGGGACAGCCAGCAATCAGCCCCAGCATTTT. It yields the protein CASSFGTASNQPQHF.

The J gene is TRBJ2-1, the V gene TRBV5-1, with TRBD1 identical over 8 bases. Germline CDR1 reads SGHRS; CDR2 reads YFSETQ. V lost 4 bases to trimming and J lost 4 bases; unmatched junction nucleotides: 10. This CDR3 has 16 amino acids. Here the CDR3 reads CASSLLPGQAYNEQFF. The CDR3, as DNA: TGCGCCAGCAGCCTACTACCGGGACAGGCTTACAATGAGCAGTTCTTC.

The gene calls are TRBV14 and TRBJ2-3; 10 bases line up with TRBD2. The length of the CDR3 is 19 residues. V trimming: 1 base; J trimming: 2 bases; junction bases outside the gene matches: 12. Germline V lookup: CDR1 SGHDN, CDR2 FVKESK. As DNA, the CDR3 is TGTGCCAGCAGCCAAGGAGCGGGGGGGAGGGGACCCCCCACAGATACGCAGTATTTT. Protein sequence: CASSQGAGGRGPPTDTQYF.

The chain is built from TRBV19 and TRBJ2-3, with D possibly TRBD1 on 6 matching bases. This CDR3 region has 13 residues. Germline CDR1 LNHDA, CDR2 SQIVND (reference sequence). Trimming shortened V by 6 bases and J by 6 bases, and 13 bases separated the two germline ends. This chain's CDR3 is CASSPGTRDTQYF. The CDR3 DNA reads as TGTGCCAGTAGCCCCGGGACAAGGGATACGCAGTATTTT.

This sequence joins TRBV30 and TRBJ1-4; 11 positions agree with TRBD1. The germline CDR1 and CDR2 sequences are GTSNPN and SVGIG (reference sequence). The CDR3 is 16 amino acids. V shed 1 base and J 5 bases; nucleotides not matched to a gene: 6. For the CDR3, the DNA is TGTGCCTGGAGTGAGCCCGGGACAGGGGGAAATGAAAAACTGTTTTTT. Residues: CAWSEPGTGGNEKLFF.

This chain connects TRBV19 to TRBJ1-5; TRBD1 aligns across 7 bases. Trimming cost V 6 bases and J 3 bases; bases outside gene matches: 2. Germline V gene lookup returns CDR1 LNHDA and CDR2 SQIVND (reference sequence). The length of the CDR3 is 13 residues. The CDR3 reads CASSQGDNQPQHF. DNA of the CDR3: TGTGCCAGTAGCCAGGGGGACAATCAGCCCCAGCATTTT.

This clone was recorded a few times. At one end, the junction sequence differs from germline, possibly due to a read error. The chain employs TRBV27 and TRBJ2-1; 12 nucleotides line up with TRBD1. Germline assignment: CDR1 MNHEY and CDR2 SMNVEV (reference sequence). The CDR3 is 14 amino acids. The CDR3 region is CASSPGTGGFLKVF. As DNA, the CDR3 is TGTGCCAGCAGTCCCGGGACAGGGGGCTTTCTCAAGGTCTTC.

The chain combines TRBV13 with TRBJ2-5, with no clear D. The V and J ends lost 2 bases and 4 bases respectively, with 8 bases between them. CDR1 is PRHDT, CDR2 FYEKMQ, per germline (reference sequence). This CDR3 has 13 amino acids. This CDR3 is CASSLLLRETQYF. The CDR3 DNA is TGTGCCAGCAGCTTACTGTTGCGAGAGACCCAGTACTTC.

This chain links TRBV6-1 with TRBJ1-2, with D unclear. The germline V gene has CDR1 MNHNS and CDR2 SASEGT. The CDR3 length is 12 residues. V was cut by 3 bases and J by 4 bases, with 6 bases left in between. The CDR3 is CASSDRFYGYTF. The CDR3 nucleotides read TGTGCCAGCAGTGACAGGTTCTATGGCTACACCTTC.